The 17 T cell receptor beta chains reported below all come from one sample, sequenced in a study of cytomegalovirus exposure and HLA in healthy donors. The table came from immunoSEQ multiplex PCR; TCRdb's copy has only in-frame clones and leaves some out. This table holds 150,000 to 250,000 clones, 84% found once. The sequenced sample was PBMCs. Receptor source: a woman in her twenties or thirties in good health and CMV-seropositive.

V gene TRBV28 combines with J gene TRBJ2-1; 9 bases map to TRBD1. V trimming: 6 bases; J trimming: 8 bases; junction bases outside the gene matches: 11. CDR3 length: 15 residues. The V gene's germline CDR1 is MDHEN and CDR2 SYDVKM. The DNA for the CDR3 is TGTGCCAGCAGCCCTCCGGGACAGGGACGGGATGAGCAGTTCTTC. Encoded protein: CASSPPGQGRDEQFF.

The V gene is TRBV9, the J gene TRBJ2-1; no clear D. The germline V gene has CDR1 SGDLS and CDR2 YYNGEE. Between the trimmed V and J ends, which lost 3 bases and 7 bases, there was a span of 5 bases. The CDR3 has 11 amino acids. CDR3 loop: CASSAMNEQFF. CDR3 DNA sequence: TGTGCCAGCAGCGCCATGAATGAGCAGTTCTTC.

As regards this clone: It may be a read error: a sequence one base away is much more abundant. The J gene is TRBJ2-3, the V gene TRBV28, with D perhaps TRBD2 (6 bases). The CDR3 length is 15 residues. V was trimmed by 10 bases and J by 5 bases, leaving 22 bases between them. The germline V gene has CDR1 MDHEN and CDR2 SYDVKM. CDR3: CANSTHGTYRDTQYF. In DNA, the CDR3 is TGTGCCAACAGCACCCACGGGACTTATCGAGATACGCAGTATTTT.

The genes are TRBV27 and TRBJ2-3; 8 bases are shared with TRBD2. This CDR3 has 14 amino acids. Per the germline V gene, CDR1 is MNHEY and CDR2 is SMNVEV (reference sequence). V was clipped by 4 bases and J by 4 bases; unmatched bases: 4. The CDR3 DNA is TGTGCCAGCAGTTCGGCGGGAGGTCCAGATACGCAGTATTTT. Protein: CASSSAGGPDTQYF.

This clone has only a few counts. V gene TRBV6-6 combines with J gene TRBJ2-7; 8 bases agree with TRBD1. Germline assignment: CDR1 MNHNY and CDR2 SVGAGI (reference sequence). This CDR3 contains 15 residues. V shed 3 bases, J shed 2 bases, and the junction held 6 bases outside the gene matches. As DNA, the CDR3 is TGTGCCAGCAGTTATGGTCCAGGGGGCACCTACGAGCAGTACTTC. Translating it yields CASSYGPGGTYEQYF.

This rearrangement joins TRBV19 to TRBJ2-7; D possibly corresponds to TRBD2 (6 bases). The CDR3 is made up of 13 amino acids. V was cut by 3 bases and J by 7 bases, with 13 bases left in between. The germline gives CDR1 LNHDA, CDR2 SQIVND (reference sequence). Here the CDR3 reads CASSIGLAREQYF. Here the CDR3 DNA reads TGTGCCAGTAGTATCGGCCTAGCGAGGGAGCAGTACTTC.

The chain uses TRBV6-1 and TRBJ1-5; D remains unclear. With 9 bases removed from V and 0 bases from J, the gap between germline ends came to 12 bases. This CDR3 is built from 14 residues. Germline CDR1 and CDR2: MNHNS and SASEGT. The CDR3 is CASRRGDSNQPQHF. CDR3 in DNA: TGTGCCAGTCGACGCGGGGATAGCAATCAGCCCCAGCATTTT.

A single count supports this clone. V and J are TRBV13 and TRBJ1-5, with 7 positions matching TRBD1. CDR1 PRHDT and CDR2 FYEKMQ come from the germline V gene (reference sequence). The CDR3 is 15 residues long. V gave up 4 bases and J gave up 3 bases; unmatched junction bases: 6. CDR3 protein: CASSSRDSSNQPQHF. The CDR3 nucleotides read TGTGCCAGCAGCTCTCGGGACAGTTCCAATCAGCCCCAGCATTTT.

The chain couples TRBV9 to TRBJ2-3; TRBD2 agrees at 7 bases. Looked up from germline, CDR1 is SGDLS and CDR2 is YYNGEE. The CDR3 consists of 12 residues. Trimming cost V 0 bases and J 10 bases; bases outside gene matches: 2. The CDR3 here is CASSVVLASQYF. The CDR3 bases are TGTGCCAGCAGCGTAGTACTAGCGTCGCAGTATTTT.

The rearrangement joins TRBV6-5 to TRBJ1-1; no clear D gene. Germline V lookup: CDR1 MNHEY, CDR2 SVGAGI. V lost 4 bases and J 5 bases, leaving 17 bases between the germline ends. There are 15 residues in the CDR3. The CDR3 DNA follows: TGTGCCAGCAGTTGGACCGACCCAGGAGGGACTGAAGCTTTCTTT. Translation gives CASSWTDPGGTEAFF.

Concerning this clone: Other nucleotide sequences from this sample produce the same CDR3. This chain joins TRBV28 and TRBJ1-5, with D tentatively TRBD1 (5 bases). The CDR3 has 14 amino acids. CDR1 and CDR2 from the germline V gene are MDHEN and SYDVKM. The ends were cut back, 2 bases at V and 4 bases at J, with 9 bases in the middle. The DNA of the CDR3 is TGTGCCAGCAGTTTACTGACAGTTAATCAGCCCCAGCATTTT. It codes for CASSLLTVNQPQHF.

The CDR3 DNA reads TGCGCCAGCAGCTTGGGCCTTAGCGGGAGCGCGGTCAATGAGCAGTTCTTC. Its protein is CASSLGLSGSAVNEQFF. The chain combines TRBV5-1 with TRBJ2-1; 9 bases are a match to TRBD2. Losses at the gene ends were 0 bases for V and 6 bases for J; bases not matched to a gene: 10. CDR1 SGHRS and CDR2 YFSETQ come from the germline V gene. CDR3 length: 17 residues.

This clone was found once. The V call is TRBV30, the J call TRBJ2-7, with D perhaps TRBD2 (6 bases). The CDR3 is made up of 14 amino acids. The V end was cut by 0 bases, the J end by 3 bases, with 12 bases between. Germline V gene sequence: CDR1 GTSNPN, CDR2 SVGIG (reference sequence). CDR3 protein: CAWSVFGGNYEQYF. Written as DNA, the CDR3 is TGTGCCTGGAGTGTATTCGGGGGAAACTACGAGCAGTACTTC.

V gene TRBV5-1 combines with J gene TRBJ2-3, with 8 nucleotides matching TRBD2. J lost 5 bases, V lost 4 bases, and 9 bases had no gene match. The CDR3 has 15 amino acids. CDR1 is SGHRS, CDR2 YFSETQ, per germline. This CDR3 is CASSVDSGVRDTQYF. The CDR3 DNA is TGCGCCAGCAGCGTGGATAGCGGGGTGAGAGATACGCAGTATTTT.

This clone was recorded once. The chain has TRBV29-1 and TRBJ1-1; D is perhaps TRBD1 (5 bases). V gave up 6 bases and J gave up 0 bases, with 11 bases separating them. The CDR3 runs to 13 residues. Germline assignment: CDR1 SQVTM and CDR2 ANQGSEA. The CDR3 sequence: CSVEGLMNTEAFF. The DNA of the CDR3 is TGCAGCGTGGAGGGACTCATGAACACTGAAGCTTTCTTT. The entire variable domain, with the rest obtained from reference TRBV29-1 and TRBJ1-1, is as follows: SAVISQKPSRDICQRGTSLTIQCQVDSQVTMMFWYRQQPGQSLTLIATANQGSEATYESGFVIDKFPISRPNLTFSTLTVSNMSPEDSSIYLCSVEGLMNTEAFFGQGTRLTVV.

The rearrangement joins TRBV7-9 to TRBJ1-2; D is perhaps TRBD1 (6 bases). The CDR3 consists of 13 residues. Germline CDR1 is SEHNR and CDR2 is FQNEAQ (reference sequence). Trimming stripped 5 bases from V and 1 base from J, with 8 bases between. Written as DNA, the CDR3 is TGTGCCAGCAGCCGGACAGATAACTATGGCTACACCTTC. This sequence encodes CASSRTDNYGYTF.

V gene TRBV28 combines with J gene TRBJ2-1, with no clear D. V gave up 6 bases and J gave up 2 bases, with 8 bases separating them. Germline V gene sequence: CDR1 MDHEN, CDR2 SYDVKM. CDR3 length equals 13 residues. CDR3 amino acids: CASSLRPYNEQFF. The CDR3 nucleotides read TGTGCCAGCAGCCTGCGTCCCTACAATGAGCAGTTCTTC. Based on the CDR3 plus reference TRBV28 and TRBJ2-1, the full variable domain is DVKVTQSSRYLVKRTGEKVFLECVQDMDHENMFWYRQDPGLGLRLIYFSYDVKMKEKGDIPEGYSVSREKKERFSLILESASTNQTSMYLCASSLRPYNEQFFGPGTRLTVL.